Below are 32 T cell receptor beta chains sequenced from a single sample in a study of blood T cell repertoires in COVID-19. The method was immunoSEQ multiplex PCR; TCRdb's version includes in-frame clones alone and lacks a portion of them. The sample holds roughly 100,000 clones, approximately 82% seen once. The sequenced sample consisted of peripheral blood. All receptors come from a man in his sixties with acute or convalescent COVID-19.

The chain is built from TRBV27 and TRBJ2-1; maybe TRBD2 (6 bases). The CDR3 has 15 residues. Germline lookup yields CDR1 MNHEY and CDR2 SMNVEV (reference sequence). V gave up 5 bases and J gave up 4 bases, with 15 bases separating them. The CDR3 DNA is TGTGCCAGCAGTACCCGGGACTTAATATACAATGAGCAGTTCTTC. This encodes CASSTRDLIYNEQFF.

The J gene is TRBJ1-1, the V gene TRBV6-1; D may be TRBD1 (6 bases). Trimming pared 1 base from V and 1 base from J, leaving 13 bases between. CDR1 and CDR2 (germline): MNHNS, SASEGT. This CDR3 comprises 16 residues. The CDR3 reads CASSEEGGIGNTEAFF. CDR3 DNA: TGTGCCAGCAGTGAAGAAGGGGGAATCGGGAACACTGAAGCTTTCTTT.

The chain is built from TRBV18 and TRBJ1-5, with D tentatively TRBD1 (5 bases). Trimming took off 2 bases at V and 2 bases at J, with 13 bases between the two ends. Germline CDR1 and CDR2: KGHSH and LQKENI. CDR3 length: 16 amino acids. The CDR3 nucleotides are TGTGCCAGCTCACCAAGGGGAGGCATGGGCAATCAGCCCCAGCATTTT. Its translation is CASSPRGGMGNQPQHF.

The chain employs TRBV29-1 and TRBJ2-4, with 11 bases that match TRBD2. Germline V CDR1 and CDR2: SQVTM, ANQGSEA. This CDR3 has 13 amino acids. V lost 3 bases to trimming and J lost 6 bases; unmatched junction nucleotides: 1. The CDR3 loop reads CSVEGLAANIQYF. The CDR3 DNA reads TGCAGCGTTGAGGGACTAGCGGCAAACATTCAGTACTTC.

This chain joins TRBV29-1 and TRBJ1-1, with 7 bases identical to TRBD1. The CDR3 loop spans 14 amino acids. V gave up 7 bases and J gave up 0 bases; unmatched junction bases: 8. CDR1 and CDR2 from the germline V gene are SQVTM and ANQGSEA. The chain's CDR3 is CSGTRQGVNTEAFF. CDR3 DNA sequence: TGCAGCGGAACGAGACAGGGAGTGAACACTGAAGCTTTCTTT.

The chain has TRBV5-1 and TRBJ2-5; TRBD2 matches at 11 bases. CDR3 size: 16 residues. Germline lookup yields CDR1 SGHRS and CDR2 YFSETQ. Trimming cost V 0 bases and J 5 bases; bases outside gene matches: 6. The DNA of the CDR3 is TGCGCCAGCAGCTTGGCAGGTAGCGGGGGGGCCGAGACCCAGTACTTC. It yields the protein CASSLAGSGGAETQYF.

V usage is TRBV9 and J usage is TRBJ2-1, with D hard to call. The V gene lost 0 bases and the J gene lost 2 bases, with 9 bases spanning the gap. The germline CDR1 and CDR2 sequences are SGDLS and YYNGEE. This CDR3 region has 15 residues. The CDR3 is CASSVGNQAYNEQFF. The DNA for the CDR3 is TGTGCCAGCAGCGTAGGAAATCAGGCCTACAATGAGCAGTTCTTC. Full variable domain (remainder filled in from reference TRBV9 and TRBJ2-1): DSGVTQTPKHLITATGQRVTLRCSPRSGDLSVYWYQQSLDQGLQFLIQYYNGEERAKGNILERFSAQQFPDLHSELNLSSLELGDSALYFCASSVGNQAYNEQFFGPGTRLTVL.

This clone appeared a few times. The V gene is TRBV5-7, the J gene TRBJ1-5; 7 bases fit TRBD1. TRBV5-7 is sorted into the ORF group, with uncertain function. V shed 2 bases, J shed 4 bases, and the junction held 6 bases outside the gene matches. This CDR3 spans 15 amino acids. The DNA for the CDR3 is TGTGCCAGCAGCTTCCTCCCGGGACAGAATCAGCCCCAGCATTTT. The encoded protein is CASSFLPGQNQPQHF.

V usage is TRBV24-1 and J usage is TRBJ2-5, with 7 bases that match TRBD1. CDR3 length: 16 residues. V shed 1 base, J shed 4 bases, and the junction held 8 bases outside the gene matches. Germline CDR1 KGHDR, CDR2 SFDVKD. The DNA for the CDR3 is TGTGCCACCAGTGATTTTACCGCGGCAGGGGGAGAGACCCAGTACTTC. Its protein product is CATSDFTAAGGETQYF.

Here the CDR3 DNA reads TGTGCCAGCAGCCAAGACCGGGGACTCGGTGGCTACACCTTC. It translates to CASSQDRGLGGYTF. The J gene is TRBJ1-2, the V gene TRBV14; D might be TRBD1 (5 bases). The CDR3 has 14 amino acids. The V gene's germline CDR1 is SGHDN and CDR2 FVKESK. V was clipped by 0 bases and J by 7 bases, with 12 bases between them.

The chain links TRBV19 to TRBJ2-3; 10 bases fit TRBD2. With 5 bases clipped from V and 2 bases from J, the junction kept 4 bases outside the gene matches. CDR1 is LNHDA, CDR2 SQIVND, per germline (reference sequence). The CDR3 length is 15 residues. In nucleotides, the CDR3 is TGTGCCAGTAGTTCAAGCGGGAGGGACACAGATACGCAGTATTTT. Its translation: CASSSSGRDTDTQYF.

The chain uses TRBV11-3 and TRBJ2-7, with D possibly TRBD1 on 6 matching bases. This CDR3 is 12 amino acids long. Trimming pared 5 bases from V and 3 bases from J, leaving 8 bases between. Per the germline V gene, CDR1 is SGHNT and CDR2 is YENEEA. CDR3 sequence: CASSRDIYEQYF. As DNA, the CDR3 is TGTGCCAGCAGCCGGGACATCTACGAGCAGTACTTC.

This chain links TRBV6-5 with TRBJ2-6; the D is unclear. Germline CDR1 reads MNHEY; CDR2 reads SVGAGI. Trimming shortened V by 0 bases and J by 2 bases, and 8 bases separated the two germline ends. The CDR3 sequence is 16 residues long. The DNA for the CDR3 is TGTGCCAGCAGTTACTCGAGTTTACCTGGGGCCAACGTCCTGACTTTC. It yields the protein CASSYSSLPGANVLTF.

The gene calls are TRBV27 and TRBJ2-5; possible D gene TRBD1, 6 bases. The ends were cut back, 3 bases at V and 3 bases at J, with 14 bases in the middle. Germline CDR1 MNHEY, CDR2 SMNVEV (reference sequence). This CDR3 contains 15 residues. The CDR3 region has the DNA TGTGCCAGCAGTTTCCATGGGGCAGGGGAAGAGACCCAGTACTTC. Residues: CASSFHGAGEETQYF.

This chain connects TRBV5-1 to TRBJ2-7; tentative D call: TRBD1 (6 bases). V lost 2 bases and J 0 bases, leaving 15 bases between the germline ends. CDR1 and CDR2 from the germline V gene are SGHRS and YFSETQ. This CDR3 has 16 amino acids. The CDR3: CASSLFTDRSSYEQYF. For the CDR3, the DNA is TGCGCCAGCAGCTTATTTACCGACAGGAGCTCCTACGAGCAGTACTTC. The full variable domain, rest sourced from reference TRBV5-1 and TRBJ2-7, is KAGVTQTPRYLIKTRGQQVTLSCSPISGHRSVSWYQQTPGQGLQFLFEYFSETQRNKGNFPGRFSGRQFSNSRSEMNVSTLELGDSALYLCASSLFTDRSSYEQYFGPGTRLTVT.

This chain uses TRBV7-2 with TRBJ2-7; TRBD2 aligns across 7 bases. V lost 5 bases, J lost 6 bases, and 13 bases stayed unmatched. This CDR3 has 15 amino acids. Germline V gene data show CDR1 as SGHTA and CDR2 as FQGNSA. The CDR3 loop is CASSHGGSLAGEQYV. The CDR3 DNA sequence: TGTGCCAGCAGCCACGGCGGGAGCCTGGCGGGCGAGCAGTACGTC.

This clone was counted between two and nine times. The genes are TRBV4-1 and TRBJ1-2; D gene ambiguous. Germline V CDR1 and CDR2: MGHRA, YSYEKL. V dropped 0 bases and J dropped 4 bases, with 15 bases sitting between them. The CDR3 covers 16 residues. The CDR3: CASSQEAPGYAYGYTF. The CDR3 DNA is TGCGCCAGCAGCCAAGAGGCTCCGGGGTATGCCTATGGCTACACCTTC.

The J gene is TRBJ2-1, the V gene TRBV25-1, with D uncertain. This CDR3 is built from 12 residues. CDR1 and CDR2 (germline): MGHDK, SYGVNS. V lost 4 bases to trimming and J lost 8 bases, with 9 bases between them. The CDR3, as DNA: TGTGCCAGCAGTGTTGGAGAGGATGAGCAGTTCTTC. It specifies CASSVGEDEQFF.

The chain couples TRBV11-2 to TRBJ2-7, with TRBD2 identical over 8 bases. The CDR3 extends over 16 amino acids. Germline CDR1 reads SGHAT; CDR2 reads FQNNGV. V lost 7 bases, J lost 3 bases, and 14 bases stayed unmatched. The chain's CDR3 is CASKQGWAGGRYEQYF. CDR3 coding DNA: TGTGCCAGCAAACAAGGGTGGGCGGGGGGCCGCTACGAGCAGTACTTC. Supplemented by reference TRBV11-2 and TRBJ2-7, the full variable domain reads EAGVAQSPRYKIIEKRQSVAFWCNPISGHATLYWYQQILGQGPKLLIQFQNNGVVDDSQLPKDRFSAERLKGVDSTLKIQPAKLEDSAVYLCASKQGWAGGRYEQYFGPGTRLTVT.

The V and J genes are TRBV7-8 and TRBJ1-1, with TRBD1 identical over 8 bases. The junction had 9 bases not matched to a gene; V was cut back by 4 bases and J by 11 bases. This CDR3 has 13 amino acids. The V gene's germline CDR1 is SGHVS and CDR2 FQNEAQ. The CDR3 is CASSSPSGDRAFF. CDR3 DNA: TGTGCCAGCAGCTCCCCCTCAGGGGACAGGGCTTTCTTT.

This clone was detected only once. V and J are TRBV7-9 and TRBJ1-1; 8 bases fit TRBD1. The germline CDR1 and CDR2 sequences are SEHNR and FQNEAQ (reference sequence). Unmatched junction bases numbered 9, after V lost 5 bases and J lost 1 base. The CDR3 sequence is 16 residues long. CDR3 in amino acids: CASSPQTGDKNTEAFF. The DNA for the CDR3 is TGTGCCAGCAGCCCACAGACAGGGGATAAGAACACTGAAGCTTTCTTT.

This chain uses TRBV19 with TRBJ2-1; perhaps TRBD1 as D (5 bases). The CDR3 covers 13 residues. V lost 3 bases, J lost 9 bases, and 12 bases lay in between. The germline gives CDR1 LNHDA, CDR2 SQIVND (reference sequence). CDR3 amino acids: CASSMMGRGEQFF. The CDR3 nucleotides read TGTGCCAGTAGTATGATGGGGCGAGGTGAGCAGTTCTTC.

This chain uses TRBV19 with TRBJ1-3; 7 nucleotides match TRBD1. The CDR3 spans 14 residues. Looked up from germline, CDR1 is LNHDA and CDR2 is SQIVND (reference sequence). Losses at the gene ends were 9 bases for V and 0 bases for J; bases not matched to a gene: 5. This CDR3 is CASRTGYSGNTIYF. The CDR3 nucleotides read TGTGCCAGCAGGACAGGCTACTCTGGAAACACCATATATTTT. The complete variable domain, with remaining parts taken from reference TRBV19 and TRBJ1-3, reads DGGITQSPKYLFRKEGQNVTLSCEQNLNHDAMYWYRQDPGQGLRLIYYSQIVNDFQKGDIAEGYSVSREKKESFPLTVTSAQKNPTAFYLCASRTGYSGNTIYFGEGSWLTVV.

This chain uses TRBV6-2 or TRBV6-3 with TRBJ1-5; unclear D gene. The CDR3 runs to 13 residues. V lost 4 bases to trimming and J lost 4 bases, with 8 bases between them. From germline, CDR1 is MNHEY and CDR2 SVGEGT. The CDR3 loop is CASSSTGNQPQHF. The CDR3 DNA sequence: TGTGCCAGCAGTTCGACCGGGAATCAGCCCCAGCATTTT.

This chain links TRBV4-1 with TRBJ2-7; the D gene is possibly TRBD1 (6 bases). V was cut by 4 bases and J by 0 bases, with 16 bases left in between. Looked up from germline, CDR1 is MGHRA and CDR2 is YSYEKL. This CDR3 has 16 residues. CDR3 in DNA: TGCGCCAGCAGCCCCGAACAGGGTAGGAGCTCCTACGAGCAGTACGTC. It encodes CASSPEQGRSSYEQYV.

The chain combines TRBV11-2 with TRBJ2-2, with a weak D call TRBD1 (5 bases). The CDR3 runs to 14 residues. Per the germline V gene, CDR1 is SGHAT and CDR2 is FQNNGV. With 6 bases removed from V and 2 bases from J, the gap between germline ends came to 10 bases. The DNA for the CDR3 is TGTGCCAGCAGAACCGACAGAAACACCGGGGAGCTGTTTTTT. It encodes CASRTDRNTGELFF. The whole variable domain, filled in from reference TRBV11-2 and TRBJ2-2, reads EAGVAQSPRYKIIEKRQSVAFWCNPISGHATLYWYQQILGQGPKLLIQFQNNGVVDDSQLPKDRFSAERLKGVDSTLKIQPAKLEDSAVYLCASRTDRNTGELFFGEGSRLTVL.

The J gene is TRBJ1-4, the V gene TRBV6-1; no reliable D call. V gave up 3 bases and J gave up 8 bases, with 13 bases separating them. The CDR3 is 14 amino acids. CDR1 MNHNS and CDR2 SASEGT come from the germline V gene. In DNA form, the CDR3 reads TGTGCCAGCAGTGAGGGCCGCCGGAGGGAAAAACTGTTTTTT. Amino acids: CASSEGRRREKLFF.

J is TRBJ2-1 and V is TRBV9; TRBD1 aligns across 11 bases. Germline V CDR1 and CDR2: SGDLS, YYNGEE. This CDR3 spans 16 amino acids. J lost 9 bases, V lost 1 base, and 9 bases had no gene match. In DNA form, the CDR3 reads TGTGCCAGCAGCGTATGGGGACAGGGGGAAAGAGCTGAGCAGTTCTTC. Its translation is CASSVWGQGERAEQFF. Supplemented by reference TRBV9 and TRBJ2-1, the full variable domain reads DSGVTQTPKHLITATGQRVTLRCSPRSGDLSVYWYQQSLDQGLQFLIQYYNGEERAKGNILERFSAQQFPDLHSELNLSSLELGDSALYFCASSVWGQGERAEQFFGPGTRLTVL.

V and J are TRBV27 and TRBJ2-3; 14 nucleotides match TRBD2. Germline CDR1 and CDR2: MNHEY and SMNVEV (reference sequence). J lost 8 bases, V lost 1 base, and 23 bases had no gene match. The CDR3 runs to 22 residues. CDR3 DNA sequence: TGTGCCAGCAGTTTATGGGCGGCGGGACTAGCGGGGGTTCCGGAGCGTCTCGGTACGCAGTATTTT. Translating it yields CASSLWAAGLAGVPERLGTQYF.

The V gene is TRBV11-3, the J gene TRBJ2-5; maybe TRBD2 (7 bases). Germline lookup yields CDR1 SGHNT and CDR2 YENEEA. V lost 3 bases, J lost 5 bases, and 10 bases lay in between. The CDR3 consists of 13 residues. This CDR3 is CASSLGGRETQYF. CDR3 nucleotide sequence: TGTGCCAGCAGCTTGGGGGGGCGGGAGACCCAGTACTTC.

The chain is built from TRBV27 and TRBJ2-7; TRBD2 aligns across 8 bases. The germline V gene encodes CDR1 MNHEY and CDR2 SMNVEV (reference sequence). CDR3 length equals 16 residues. Trimming removed 8 bases from V and 1 base from J; junction bases left unmatched: 13. Written as DNA, the CDR3 is TGTGCCAGCCAACCCCTGGGAGCGGGAGAATCCTACGAGCAGTACGTC. This sequence encodes CASQPLGAGESYEQYV.

V and J are TRBV18 and TRBJ1-1, with 9 bases matching TRBD1. The germline CDR1 and CDR2 sequences are KGHSH and LQKENI. This CDR3 has 16 residues. V gave up 3 bases and J gave up 1 base; unmatched junction bases: 6. Here the CDR3 DNA reads TGTGCCAGCTCACCCCTGGGGACAGGGACGAACACTGAAGCTTTCTTT. It translates to CASSPLGTGTNTEAFF.